These T cell receptor beta chains were read from a single sample in a study of Ad26.COV2.S vaccination and SARS-CoV-2 variants. Assay used: immunoSEQ multiplex PCR; TCRdb lists only in-frame clones, some missing. This sample has 250,000 to 300,000 clones, with around 87% found just once. The sample in question was peripheral blood, obtained in a trial of Ad26.COV2.S vaccine versus placebo. The receptors derive from a person aged 18-60 years who received the Ad26.COV2.S COVID-19 vaccine or a placebo. Both conserved end residues are part of each CDR3. Fields, in order: V gene, D gene, clone size, J gene, CDR3 protein, CDR3 DNA. A D gene is named only where the DNA matches it firmly. Rows may omit the clone size; those that give it use once, few, many or a size class.

TRBV9,NA,NA,TRBJ2-1,CASSGPGNEQFF,TGTGCCAGCTCCGGCCCAGGGAATGAGCAGTTCTTC
TRBV5-1,NA,few,TRBJ1-3,CASSLDEYSGNTIYF,TGCGCCAGCAGCTTGGATGAATACTCTGGAAACACCATATATTTT
TRBV7-6,NA,once,TRBJ2-1,CASSLVRTNNEQFF,TGTGCCAGCAGCTTAGTTCGTACCAACAATGAGCAGTTCTTC
TRBV21-1,NA,NA,TRBJ2-7,CASKRDGTSTEQYF,TGTGCCAGCAAAAGGGACGGGACTAGCACCGAGCAGTACTTC
TRBV6-5,TRBD1,few,TRBJ1-5,CASRGQGNQPQHF,TGTGCCAGCAGGGGACAGGGTAATCAGCCCCAGCATTTT
TRBV5-4,NA,NA,TRBJ1-1,CASSLDRNTEAFF,TGTGCCAGCAGCCTCGACAGGAACACTGAAGCTTTCTTT
TRBV19,NA,NA,TRBJ2-2,CASRTASTGELFF,TGTGCCTCCCGAACAGCAAGTACCGGGGAGCTGTTTTTT
TRBV11-3,NA,NA,TRBJ1-3,CASSPGDGNGNTIYF,TGTGCCAGCAGCCCCGGTGACGGCAATGGAAACACCATATATTTT
TRBV3-1/TRBV3-2,TRBD1,NA,TRBJ1-6,CASSPRDRGNSPLHF,TGTGCCAGCAGCCCCCGGGACAGGGGTAATTCACCCCTCCACTTT
TRBV6-4,TRBD1,NA,TRBJ1-5,CASRDRNQPQHF,TGTGCCAGCCGGGACAGAAATCAGCCCCAGCATTTT
TRBV3-1/TRBV3-2,TRBD2,NA,TRBJ2-7,CASSQTGTSGSYEQYF,TGTGCCAGCAGCCAAACCGGGACTAGCGGGTCCTACGAGCAGTACTTC
TRBV7-9,NA,NA,TRBJ2-7,CASSHQATGHYEQYF,TGTGCCAGCAGCCATCAAGCTACAGGACACTACGAGCAGTACTTC
TRBV7-4,NA,NA,TRBJ1-3,CASSLLESTGNTIYF,TGTGCCAGCAGCTTACTGGAGTCTACTGGAAACACCATATATTTT
TRBV5-4,TRBD1,NA,TRBJ1-1,CASSLGGQGGTEAFF,TGTGCCAGCAGCTTGGGGGGACAGGGTGGGACTGAAGCTTTCTTT
TRBV6-5,NA,NA,TRBJ1-1,CASSYARQLNTEAFF,TGTGCCAGCAGTTACGCAAGACAGCTGAACACTGAAGCTTTCTTT
TRBV5-1,TRBD1,NA,TRBJ2-7,CASSPRQGSPYEQYF,TGCGCCAGCAGCCCGCGACAGGGATCCCCCTACGAGCAGTACTTC
TRBV5-4,TRBD1,NA,TRBJ1-1,CASSFDSARGQVEAFF,TGTGCCAGCAGCTTCGACTCGGCCAGGGGGCAGGTTGAAGCTTTCTTT
TRBV19,NA,NA,TRBJ2-1,CASSTTRDYNEQFF,TGTGCCAGTAGCACAACTAGGGATTACAATGAGCAGTTCTTC
TRBV5-4,NA,once,TRBJ1-3,CASSLGFSGNTIYF,TGTGCCAGCAGCTTGGGGTTCTCTGGAAACACCATATATTTT
TRBV11-2,NA,NA,TRBJ2-1,CASSALARTSYNEQFF,TGTGCCAGCAGCGCTCTAGCGCGAACTTCCTACAATGAGCAGTTCTTC
TRBV7-3,NA,NA,TRBJ2-5,CASSQRPNGETQYF,TGTGCCAGCAGTCAACGGCCGAATGGAGAGACCCAGTACTTC
TRBV4-1,TRBD2,NA,TRBJ2-2,CASSQVSSGAGELFF,TGCGCCAGCAGCCAAGTCTCTAGCGGGGCCGGGGAGCTGTTTTTT
TRBV6-1,NA,NA,TRBJ2-7,CASSELASLRYEQYF,TGTGCCAGCAGTGAATTGGCCTCCCTCCGTTACGAGCAGTACTTC